This TCR beta chain was captured in a study of STAT5B mutations in CD4+ large granular lymphocyte leukemia. Whole-study findings and limits: Main leukemic clonotypes were patient-specific, but about 26% appeared at low frequency elsewhere. Patient CD4-sorted repertoires looked more clonal than healthy CD4+ repertoires, even without putative leukemic clones. Compared with healthy controls (2/35), patient top clones favored TRBV06 (8/27).

Sequencing used immunoSEQ multiplex PCR; TCRdb keeps in-frame clones, though not all of them. The repertoire includes 30,000 to 35,000 clones, 85% of them detected once, and about 4.6% sits in the top ten. Germline assignment: CDR1 SGHTA and CDR2 FQGNSA. This CDR3 spans 14 amino acids. Trimming stripped 1 base from V and 4 bases from J, with 11 bases between. Regarding this clone: Its matching antigen is unknown.

Sequencing was carried out using CD4+ T cells from blood buffy coats. V gene TRBV7-2 combines with J gene TRBJ2-7, with TRBD2 as a possible D gene (6 bases). The sequence came from a human donor in good health. CDR3 amino acids: CASSLGDWAYEQYF. In DNA, the CDR3 is TGTGCCAGCAGCTTAGGGGACTGGGCTTACGAGCAGTACTTC.